One and the same sample provided the 13 T cell receptor beta chains below, sequenced in a study of patients and donors after allogeneic stem cell transplantation (dated by TCRdb to 2019 to 2021). Library preparation employed RT-PCR. TCRdb records NextSeq 550 as the sequencer. TCRdb trimmed the raw reads at Q25, called clones with MiXCR and kept productive beta chains. Each record represents a unique CDR3 protein, reported with the most common genes and DNA among its rows. In all, the sample holds about 400,000 distinct CDR3 sequences, and approximately 16% of those were seen once. Less than 8.5% of the sample lies in the top ten. The specimen was blood, either unsorted or a sorted T cell fraction (not recorded which). Source of these receptors: a human donor who was either an allogeneic HSCT recipient or a stem cell or donor lymphocyte infusion donor (not recorded which). It is not recorded whose cells these are; they may come from a transplant donor.

This chain uses TRBV2 with TRBJ2-4; the match to TRBD1 covers 10 bases. The ends lost 5 bases at V and 3 bases at J; junction bases unmatched: 4. The germline V gene has CDR1 SNHLY and CDR2 FYNNEI. The CDR3 has 15 residues. CDR3 in DNA: TGTGCCAGCAGTCGGGACAGGGGAAGCAAAAACATTCAGTACTTC. Translation: CASSRDRGSKNIQYF. Full variable domain (remainder filled in from reference TRBV2 and TRBJ2-4): EPEVTQTPSHQVTQMGQEVILRCVPISNHLYFYWYRQILGQKVEFLVSFYNNEISEKSEIFDDQFSVERPDGSNFTLKIRSTKLEDSAMYFCASSRDRGSKNIQYFGAGTRLSVL.

This clonotype occurred many times. V usage is TRBV20-1 and J usage is TRBJ1-3; weak D call: TRBD1 (5 bases). This CDR3 region has 14 residues. The V end was cut by 0 bases, the J end by 4 bases, with 10 bases between. Germline CDR1 and CDR2: DFQATT and SNEGSKA (reference sequence). The DNA of the CDR3 is TGCAGTGCTAGAGAGAGGGGACTGGGAAACACCATATATTTT. Protein product: CSARERGLGNTIYF.

The rearrangement links TRBV12-3 or TRBV12-4 to TRBJ1-5; TRBD1 matches at 8 bases. This CDR3 is built from 11 residues. With V trimmed by 5 bases and J by 15 bases, 6 bases remained unmatched. As DNA, the CDR3 is TGTGCCAGCAGTCTGGGACAGGATAGGCATTTT. It codes for CASSLGQDRHF.

J is TRBJ1-6 and V is TRBV29-1, with 7 nucleotides matching TRBD1. CDR3 length: 13 amino acids. The V gene end was trimmed by 4 bases and the J gene end by 6 bases; junction bases not matched to a gene: 3. Germline loops: CDR1 SQVTM, CDR2 ANQGSEA. Here the CDR3 reads CSVGQGLNSPLHF. The CDR3 DNA is TGCAGCGTTGGACAGGGCCTTAATTCACCCCTCCACTTT. Drawing the rest from reference TRBV29-1 and TRBJ1-6, the complete variable domain is SAVISQKPSRDICQRGTSLTIQCQVDSQVTMMFWYRQQPGQSLTLIATANQGSEATYESGFVIDKFPISRPNLTFSTLTVSNMSPEDSSIYLCSVGQGLNSPLHFGNGTRLTVT.

This clonotype has ten or more counts. The chain is built from TRBV29-1 and TRBJ2-2; possible D gene TRBD1, 6 bases. Deletions cut 4 bases from V and 3 bases from J, with 9 bases between. Germline V lookup: CDR1 SQVTM, CDR2 ANQGSEA. This CDR3 contains 13 residues. The CDR3 bases are TGCAGCGTTGGGGGGCGATACACCGGGGAGCTGTTTTTT. Encoded protein: CSVGGRYTGELFF.

The J gene is TRBJ2-1, the V gene TRBV4-1; no reliable D call. Deletions cut 0 bases from V and 0 bases from J, with 12 bases between. The CDR3 is 17 amino acids. Germline V gives CDR1 MGHRA, CDR2 YSYEKL. CDR3 amino acids: CASSQESVPSSYNEQFF. CDR3 DNA: TGCGCCAGCAGCCAAGAGAGCGTACCGAGCTCCTACAATGAGCAGTTCTTC.

This clonotype was counted only a few times. The chain employs TRBV9 and TRBJ2-2, with 10 bases matching TRBD2. J was trimmed by 5 bases and V by 0 bases; bases with no gene match: 7. The V gene's germline CDR1 is SGDLS and CDR2 YYNGEE. CDR3 length: 17 residues. This CDR3 is CASSVVAGGTRTGELFF. The DNA of the CDR3 is TGTGCCAGCAGCGTAGTAGCGGGAGGCACGCGGACCGGGGAGCTGTTTTTT.

This clonotype has only a few counts. The chain couples TRBV12-3 or TRBV12-4 to TRBJ2-2; TRBD2 agrees at 13 bases. CDR3 length: 15 amino acids. Losses at the gene ends were 5 bases for V and 5 bases for J; bases not matched to a gene: 2. This CDR3 reads CASSGLAGETGELFF. The DNA for the CDR3 is TGTGCCAGCAGTGGACTAGCGGGGGAGACCGGGGAGCTGTTTTTT.

This clonotype was counted ten times or more. The gene calls are TRBV29-1 and TRBJ2-3, with D unclear. Germline V gene lookup returns CDR1 SQVTM and CDR2 ANQGSEA. The V and J ends lost 4 bases and 2 bases respectively, with 13 bases between them. There are 14 residues in the CDR3. The CDR3 DNA is TGCAGCGTTGCATTTCGGCGGAACACAGATACGCAGTATTTT. Translation gives CSVAFRRNTDTQYF.

This clonotype occurred a few times. This sequence joins TRBV6-1 and TRBJ2-2; tentatively, D is TRBD1 (6 bases). CDR3 length: 14 residues. The V gene's germline CDR1 is MNHNS and CDR2 SASEGT. Trimming removed 7 bases at V and 7 bases at J, with 16 bases between. CDR3 sequence (DNA): TGTGCCAGCAAATCCAGGGGTGAGGTCGGGGAGCTGTTTTTT. It encodes CASKSRGEVGELFF.

This clonotype has only a few counts. The chain joins TRBV7-2 to TRBJ1-4, with a weak D call TRBD1 (6 bases). V was clipped by 5 bases and J by 3 bases, with 10 bases between them. The germline V gene encodes CDR1 SGHTA and CDR2 FQGNSA. This CDR3 has 14 amino acids. This CDR3 reads CASSRTAANEKLFF. CDR3 DNA sequence: TGTGCCAGCAGCCGGACAGCCGCTAATGAAAAACTGTTTTTT.

This chain links TRBV20-1 with TRBJ2-7, with D unclear. Germline values: CDR1 DFQATT, CDR2 SNEGSKA (reference sequence). Trimming took off 5 bases at V and 3 bases at J, with 17 bases between the two ends. This CDR3 region has 14 residues. The CDR3 sequence: CSADILDWGYEQYF. The CDR3 DNA sequence: TGCAGTGCTGACATCCTAGACTGGGGCTACGAGCAGTACTTC.

The rearrangement links TRBV29-1 to TRBJ2-1; unclear D gene. CDR1 is SQVTM and CDR2 is ANQGSEA in the germline V gene. The CDR3 length is 13 residues. The V gene lost 3 bases and the J gene lost 4 bases, with 10 bases spanning the gap. The CDR3 loop is CSVDGVRYNEQFF. The DNA for the CDR3 is TGCAGCGTTGATGGCGTCCGGTACAATGAGCAGTTCTTC.